The present T cell receptor beta chain was sequenced within a study of early T cells in non-severe SARS-CoV-2 infection. Across the whole study: Chains stayed unpaired after sequencing of bulk RNA from unsorted whole blood.

The CDR3 is 15 amino acids. Germline V CDR1 and CDR2: MNHEY, SMNVEV (reference sequence). V lost 6 bases and J 3 bases, leaving 16 bases between the germline ends. In the library, individual cDNA molecules carried attached unique molecular identifiers. One entry per CDR3 protein, called by TCRdb with MiXCR from the 5' RACE reads. In the table there are 110,000 or so distinct CDR3 sequences, over 10% of which are singletons. This clonotype was found a few times. V gene TRBV27 combines with J gene TRBJ2-3; a possible D gene is TRBD1 (5 bases). The clonotype comes from an adult who was a healthcare worker with PCR-confirmed SARS-CoV-2 infection or an uninfected control (not recorded which). The sample was whole blood. CDR3 DNA sequence: TGTGCCAGCAGCTCAGGGCTTCCCCAAACAGATACGCAGTATTTT. It yields the protein CASSSGLPQTDTQYF.